This is a list of T cell receptor beta chains from one sample in a study of blood T cell repertoires in COVID-19. Generated by immunoSEQ multiplex PCR, the TCRdb table keeps only in-frame clones and is missing some. The table has hundreds of thousands of clones, approximately 81% seen once. The sequenced sample was PBMCs or T cells enriched from blood (not recorded which). These receptors were collected from a young woman who had been exposed to COVID-19. Each CDR3 is given with its conserved first and last residue. Fields, in order: D gene, clone size, V gene, J gene, CDR3 protein, CDR3 DNA. D genes are given only for firm matches. The listing skips clone size in some rows; elsewhere it reads once, few, many or a size class.

d_gene: TRBD1; abundance: -; v_gene: TRBV5-1; j_gene: TRBJ2-7; CDR3aa: CASGHGTGHSYEQYF; CDR3nt: TGCGCCAGCGGACACGGGACAGGTCACTCCTACGAGCAGTACTTC
d_gene: -; abundance: -; v_gene: TRBV4-2; j_gene: TRBJ2-3; CDR3aa: CASSQAGGTSDTQYF; CDR3nt: TGTGCCAGCAGCCAAGCGGGCGGGACTTCAGATACGCAGTATTTT
d_gene: -; abundance: -; v_gene: TRBV2; j_gene: TRBJ1-2; CDR3aa: CASRILYGYTF; CDR3nt: TGTGCCAGCAGAATACTCTATGGCTACACCTTC
d_gene: TRBD2; abundance: -; v_gene: TRBV19; j_gene: TRBJ2-1; CDR3aa: CASSKGTSENNEQFF; CDR3nt: TGTGCCAGTAGTAAGGGAACTAGCGAAAACAATGAGCAGTTCTTC
d_gene: TRBD1; abundance: -; v_gene: TRBV5-4; j_gene: TRBJ1-6; CDR3aa: CASSKRLPGQGSSPLHF; CDR3nt: TGTGCCAGCAGCAAACGACTCCCGGGACAGGGAAGCTCACCCCTCCACTTT
d_gene: -; abundance: few; v_gene: TRBV10-1; j_gene: TRBJ2-7; CDR3aa: CASSEVERNEQYF; CDR3nt: TGCGCCAGCAGTGAGGTCGAGAGAAACGAGCAGTACTTC
d_gene: TRBD1; abundance: -; v_gene: TRBV7-9; j_gene: TRBJ1-2; CDR3aa: CASSFITGGYGYTF; CDR3nt: TGTGCCAGCAGCTTTATCACAGGGGGCTATGGCTACACCTTC
d_gene: TRBD1; abundance: -; v_gene: TRBV6-5; j_gene: TRBJ1-2; CDR3aa: CASRETGGNYGYTF; CDR3nt: TGTGCCAGCAGGGAGACAGGGGGAAACTATGGCTACACCTTC
d_gene: TRBD1; abundance: -; v_gene: TRBV4-3; j_gene: TRBJ2-7; CDR3aa: CASSQEPGQGGYEQYF; CDR3nt: TGCGCCAGCAGCCAAGAACCGGGACAGGGGGGCTACGAGCAGTACTTC
d_gene: TRBD1; abundance: -; v_gene: TRBV5-6; j_gene: TRBJ1-1; CDR3aa: CASSLLSTGGGAFF; CDR3nt: TGTGCCAGCAGCCTACTGTCTACAGGGGGTGGAGCTTTCTTT
d_gene: TRBD2; abundance: -; v_gene: TRBV5-1; j_gene: TRBJ2-1; CDR3aa: CASRSPSGGHYNEQFF; CDR3nt: TGCGCCAGCAGGTCCCCGAGCGGGGGCCACTACAATGAGCAGTTCTTC
d_gene: TRBD2; abundance: -; v_gene: TRBV10-3; j_gene: TRBJ2-7; CDR3aa: CAISEGREGREQYF; CDR3nt: TGTGCCATCAGTGAGGGGCGGGAGGGCCGCGAGCAGTACTTC
d_gene: -; abundance: -; v_gene: TRBV28; j_gene: TRBJ1-2; CDR3aa: CASSPRTGHRNYGYTF; CDR3nt: TGTGCCAGCAGCCCCCGGACGGGACACCGTAACTATGGCTACACCTTC
d_gene: -; abundance: once; v_gene: TRBV19; j_gene: TRBJ1-6; CDR3aa: CASSSRGGRENSPLHF; CDR3nt: TGTGCCAGTAGTTCGCGCGGTGGCAGGGAAAATTCACCCCTCCACTTT
d_gene: TRBD1; abundance: -; v_gene: TRBV3-1/TRBV3-2; j_gene: TRBJ1-5; CDR3aa: CASSQRGTGNMPQHF; CDR3nt: TGTGCCAGCAGCCAAAGGGGGACAGGGAATATGCCCCAGCATTTT
d_gene: -; abundance: -; v_gene: TRBV5-1; j_gene: TRBJ1-4; CDR3aa: CASSLDPTEANEKLFF; CDR3nt: TGCGCCAGCAGCTTGGACCCTACCGAAGCTAATGAAAAACTGTTTTTT
d_gene: -; abundance: -; v_gene: TRBV27; j_gene: TRBJ2-7; CDR3aa: CASSPAGSYEQYF; CDR3nt: TGTGCCAGCAGCCCCGCAGGGTCCTACGAGCAGTACTTC
d_gene: TRBD1; abundance: -; v_gene: TRBV9; j_gene: TRBJ2-3; CDR3aa: CASSAHSGQYTDTQYF; CDR3nt: TGTGCCAGCAGCGCCCACTCGGGACAGTACACAGATACGCAGTATTTT
d_gene: -; abundance: -; v_gene: TRBV30; j_gene: TRBJ1-1; CDR3aa: CAWSPGRGTEAFF; CDR3nt: TGTGCCTGGAGTCCTGGCAGGGGCACTGAAGCTTTCTTT
d_gene: TRBD1; abundance: -; v_gene: TRBV28; j_gene: TRBJ2-7; CDR3aa: CAAGDSPGQYF; CDR3nt: TGTGCCGCTGGGGACAGCCCTGGGCAGTACTTC
d_gene: -; abundance: -; v_gene: TRBV7-7; j_gene: TRBJ2-1; CDR3aa: CASSLEKSSYNEQFF; CDR3nt: TGTGCTAGCAGCTTAGAGAAGAGCTCCTACAATGAGCAGTTCTTC
d_gene: -; abundance: -; v_gene: TRBV12-3/TRBV12-4; j_gene: TRBJ2-7; CDR3aa: CASSRPPSEQYF; CDR3nt: TGTGCCAGCAGCCGTCCCCCCAGCGAGCAGTACTTC
d_gene: -; abundance: -; v_gene: TRBV5-8; j_gene: TRBJ1-1; CDR3aa: CASSLLSTEAFF; CDR3nt: TGTGCCAGCAGCCTCTTGAGCACTGAAGCTTTCTTT